The clone carrying this T cell receptor (beta chain) has ten or more counts. Antigen unknown. The time point was: persistent/refractory GD, antithyroid drugs over 5 years with positive TRAb. Scientists built the TCR library using RNA that was extracted from PBMCs. Germline-derived CDR1 and CDR2 are LGHNT and FRNRAP. This CDR3 has 14 amino acids. Trimming cost V 6 bases and J 6 bases; bases outside gene matches: 7. Arm-PCR of CDR3 regions with iRepertoire HTBI primers generated TCR beta libraries. MiXCR, applied by TCRdb to the multiplex PCR reads, yields one record per CDR3 protein. The sample contains 400,000 to 450,000 distinct CDR3 sequences, 20% to 30% of which appear only once. The record originates from a study of regulatory T cells in long-lasting Graves disease. Study conclusions and caveats: Under persistent disease, TRBV28, TRBJ1-2 and TRBJ2-5 were used preferentially.

Material: peripheral blood mononuclear cells (PBMCs), obtained when the disease was refractory, from a patient treated with antithyroid drugs. The chain employs TRBV12-5 and TRBJ1-2; TRBD1 matches 10 bases. This receptor was obtained from a female donor with Graves disease. The CDR3 reads CASGTGTGVNGYTF. The CDR3 DNA follows: TGTGCTAGTGGGACCGGGACAGGGGTTAATGGCTACACCTTC.